The source of this TCR beta chain is a study of T cells in Graves' hyperthyroidism and ophthalmopathy. Trimming cost V 5 bases and J 5 bases, with 18 bases left between them. Germline CDR1 is LNHDA and CDR2 is SQIVND (reference sequence). This CDR3 spans 15 amino acids. Amplification of TCR beta CDR3 regions was performed using RNA transcripts as template. The HTBI primer set served for first-round RT-PCR of the TCR CDR3. TCRdb analysed the multiplex PCR reads with MiXCR anew, one entry per CDR3 protein. The sample has some 400,000 distinct CDR3 sequences; about 15% are singletons. This TCR was recovered from a woman aged 60-75 years with Graves' hyperthyroidism. What was sequenced was blood. The rearrangement joins TRBV19 to TRBJ1-1, with D hard to call. In DNA form, the CDR3 reads TGTGCCAGTAGTTCGCTGGATACTCCGCGGACTGAAGCTTTCTTT. This translates into CASSSLDTPRTEAFF.